This T cell receptor (beta chain) was identified during a study of beta chain features in type 1 diabetes. Study details: No patient-donor differences in age, gender, total cells or subset yield. General observations from the study: Within patients, naive, central memory and Treg TCRB repertoires seemed more similar than within healthy donors. Fewer junction insertions and more nucleotide deletions appeared in type 1 diabetes patients.

Every bit of the isolated RNA underwent reverse transcription, so sequencing read expressed TCRB transcripts. Libraries were prepared by immunoSEQ multiplex PCR; TCRdb keeps only in-frame clonotypes and omits some of them. Of about 900,000 clones listed, roughly 16% are singletons. Approximately 110 mL of blood, on average, came from one heparinised draw per donor. This clone was observed a few times. The target antigen is unknown. CDR1 and CDR2 from the germline V gene are SGHTA and FQGNSA. The CDR3 sequence is 15 residues long. V lost 0 bases and J lost 7; bases outside the gene matches: 6. The source material was naive CD4+ T cells from blood. The V and J genes are TRBV7-2 and TRBJ2-3; 8 nucleotides align to TRBD1. This TCR was recovered from a young woman in good health. CDR3 loop: CASSLATGALHTQYF. The CDR3 region has the DNA TGTGCCAGCAGCTTAGCGACAGGGGCTCTGCATACGCAGTATTTT.